This TCR beta chain was sequenced in a study of OX40 agonist ivuxolimab in advanced cancers. Study summary: Patients received the agonistic anti-OX40 (CD134) antibody ivuxolimab.

Study-wide results and caveats: Expanded peripheral T cells had an undetermined antigen specificity.

Germline CDR1 reads SGHTS; CDR2 reads YDEGEE. The CDR3 contains 12 residues. Measured with immunoSEQ multiplex PCR; TCRdb has only the in-frame clones, and not every one. The table shows about 30,000 clones, with about nine tenths occurring only once. Concerning this clone: Its specificity is unknown.

The origin of this receptor is an adult with an advanced solid tumor such as melanoma, head and neck, liver or kidney cancer. The gene calls are TRBV5-8 and TRBJ2-5; D not resolved. The J call may be mistaken, given a closer DNA end match to TRBJ2-7. This material consisted of CD4+ or CD8+ T cells sorted from blood, taken in a trial of the OX40 agonist ivuxolimab. The chain's CDR3 is CASSLLNGEQYF. As DNA, the CDR3 is TGTGCCAGCAGCTTGTTAAACGGCGAGCAGTACTTC.